This T cell receptor beta chain was observed in a study of T cell repertoires in cytomegalovirus infection. As concerns this clonotype: Its antigen is still unknown.

TCRdb reanalysed the reads using MiXCR and keeps one entry per CDR3 protein. The sample yields about a million distinct CDR3 sequences, approximately 31% seen once. The CDR3 runs to 15 residues. V lost 0 bases and J lost 5, with 11 bases in between. Per the germline V gene, CDR1 is MDHEN and CDR2 is SYDVKM. The clonotype comes from a human donor in good health (CMV status not recorded). Some clones in this sample may be carry-over from other donors' samples. The V call is TRBV28, the J call TRBJ1-5, with D tentatively TRBD1 (6 bases). This specimen was cultured CD8+ T cells from PBMCs, taken from culture after CMV antigen stimulation. CDR3 in DNA: TGTGCCAGCAGTTTATGGGAAAGGGGGGATCAGCCCCAGCATTTT. Protein: CASSLWERGDQPQHF.